This TCR beta chain is from a study of post-analysis software for immune sequencing data. About the study: Progressive-relapsing, secondary progressive and relapsing-remitting multiple sclerosis were among the disease courses included. Whole-study findings and limits: Controls significantly exceeded multiple sclerosis patients in normalized Chao1 diversity. Included in a set of about five TRBV segments more frequent in patients than controls were TRBV5-6, TRBV5-1 and TRBV20-1.

Per germline, CDR1 DFQATT and CDR2 SNEGSKA (reference sequence). The CDR3 is made up of 14 amino acids. Trimming shortened V by 5 bases and J by 6 bases, and 16 bases separated the two germline ends. Libraries were made from TCR beta cDNA, and they carried unique molecular identifiers. It was from approximately 0.91 to 9.4 million T cells that approximately 500,000 cDNA molecules came. Using its own MiXCR run on the PCR reads, TCRdb lists one record per CDR3 protein. The sample yields about half a million distinct CDR3 sequences, around 34% seen once. Concerning this clonotype: Its antigen is undetermined.

The specimen was blood. The chain carries TRBV20-1 and TRBJ1-4; TRBD1 might be the D (6 bases). The sequence derives from a girl younger than 18 with multiple sclerosis. Here the CDR3 DNA reads TGCAGTGCTCACAAACAGGGAGGAGATGAAAAACTGTTTTTT. Amino acids: CSAHKQGGDEKLFF.